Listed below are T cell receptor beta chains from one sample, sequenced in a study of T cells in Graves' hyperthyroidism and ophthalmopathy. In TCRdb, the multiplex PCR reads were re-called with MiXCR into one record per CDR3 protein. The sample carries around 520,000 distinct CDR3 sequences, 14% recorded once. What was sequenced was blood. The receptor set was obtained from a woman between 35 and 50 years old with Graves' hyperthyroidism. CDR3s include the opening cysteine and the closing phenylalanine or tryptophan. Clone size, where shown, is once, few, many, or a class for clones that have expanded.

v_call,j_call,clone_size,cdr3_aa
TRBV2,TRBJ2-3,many,CASSDPVRTSTDTQYF
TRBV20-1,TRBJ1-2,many,CSAMDTVVGGYTF
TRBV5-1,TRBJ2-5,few,CASQYSVAVETQYF
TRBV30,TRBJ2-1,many,CAASDLGDWAEQFF
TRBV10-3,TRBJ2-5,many,CAISWTTAGAETQYF
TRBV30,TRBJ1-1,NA,CAWSRGTEAFF
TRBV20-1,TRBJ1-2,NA,CSAPGEANYGYTF
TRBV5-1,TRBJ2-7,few,CASSLGTTGERYF
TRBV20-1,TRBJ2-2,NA,CSAREGQPGELFF
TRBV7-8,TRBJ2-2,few,CASRLGTGGELFF
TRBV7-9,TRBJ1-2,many,CASSSEQTGGANYGYTF
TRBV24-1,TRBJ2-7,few,CATSPPCMSNEQYF
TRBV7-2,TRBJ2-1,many,CASSLLADLYNEQFF
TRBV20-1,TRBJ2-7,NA,CSARGVAQSSYEQYF
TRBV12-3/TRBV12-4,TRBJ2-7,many,CASKNRTGLAYEQYF
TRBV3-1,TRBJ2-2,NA,CASSQAHGELFF
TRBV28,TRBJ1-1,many,CASKGGLENTEAFF
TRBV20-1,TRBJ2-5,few,CSASSRASGRSSETQYF
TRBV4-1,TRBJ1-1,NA,CASSQDLYGAPEAFF
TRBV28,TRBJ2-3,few,CASKPGQGTDTQYF
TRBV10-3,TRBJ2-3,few,CAIGTGGPSDTQYF
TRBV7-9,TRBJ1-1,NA,CASSFLESGGTEAFF
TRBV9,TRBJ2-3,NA,CASSVSGRAPTDTQYF
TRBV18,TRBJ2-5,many,CASSPPGRETQYF
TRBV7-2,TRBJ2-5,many,CASSSSTRDIGETQYF
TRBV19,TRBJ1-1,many,CASSAPGGKMNTEAFF
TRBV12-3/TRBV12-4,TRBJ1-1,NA,CASNQQGGSTEAFF
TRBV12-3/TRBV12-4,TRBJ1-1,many,CASSLAAAATEAFF